A selection of T cell receptor beta chains follows, all from one sample in a study of blood T cell repertoires in COVID-19. Generated by immunoSEQ multiplex PCR, the TCRdb table keeps only in-frame clones and is missing some. The sample has 150,000 to 190,000 clones, around four fifths seen once. The specimen sequenced was PBMCs or T cells enriched from blood (not recorded which). These TCRs come from a middle-aged man who had recovered from COVID-19. Each CDR3 is given with its conserved first and last residue. A D gene is named only where the DNA matches it firmly. Not all rows give a size; the values are once, few, many and, for expanded clones, a class.

TRBJ2-7 TRBV7-8 - TRBD1 TGTGCCAGCAGCAACAGGGGTGGGTACGAGCAGTACTTC CASSNRGGYEQYF
TRBJ2-3 TRBV5-4 - TRBD2 TGTGCCAGCAGCCCGGGACTAGCGGGGAAAGATACGCAGTATTTT CASSPGLAGKDTQYF
TRBJ2-3 TRBV18 - - TGTGCCAGCTCACCACGGCTACTATCCACAGGAGATACGCAGTATTTT CASSPRLLSTGDTQYF
TRBJ2-7 TRBV12-5 once TRBD2 TGTGCTAGTGTTCCGGGACTAGCGGGGGACCTCTACGAGCAGTACTTC CASVPGLAGDLYEQYF
TRBJ2-3 TRBV6-5 - - TGTGCCAGCAGCCGACAGGTGAGCACAGATACGCAGTATTTT CASSRQVSTDTQYF
TRBJ1-1 TRBV7-9 - - TGTGCCAGCAGCCCGAAGGGGAGGGGATACGGCACTGAAGCTTTCTTT CASSPKGRGYGTEAFF
TRBJ1-6 TRBV19 - TRBD1 TGTGCCACTCTGGACAGGGGGTCCTATAATTCACCCCTCCACTTT CATLDRGSYNSPLHF
TRBJ1-2 TRBV5-1 - TRBD1 TGCGCCAGCAGCTTGGCCGGACAGGGTATGAATGGCTACACCTTC CASSLAGQGMNGYTF
TRBJ1-1 TRBV12-5 - TRBD1 TGTGCTAGTTCCCCGGGACAGCACACTGAAGCTTTCTTT CASSPGQHTEAFF
TRBJ1-2 TRBV12-3/TRBV12-4 - - TGTGCCAGCAGTCTATCAGGACAGACCCAGGCCTTC CASSLSGQTQAF
TRBJ2-3 TRBV5-1 - TRBD2 TGCGCCAGCAGCTTGGAATTCTGGGGGGGGAGCACAGATACGCAGTATTTT CASSLEFWGGSTDTQYF
TRBJ2-3 TRBV19 few - TGTGCCAGTAGTATAGAGGCTAGCAGAGCTAGCACAGATACGCAGTATTTT CASSIEASRASTDTQYF
TRBJ2-2 TRBV5-1 - TRBD2 TGCGCCAGCAGCCTCCCCAGGACTAGCGGGTGGTTTGGCGGGGAGCTGTTTTTT CASSLPRTSGWFGGELFF
TRBJ2-2 TRBV5-4 - TRBD1 TGTGCCAGCAGCCGGAGGACAGGGACGAACACCGGGGAGCTGTTTTTT CASSRRTGTNTGELFF
TRBJ2-5 TRBV7-2 - TRBD2 TGTGCCAGCAGCTTAAGCGGGGGGGCCGGGGAGACCCAGTACTTC CASSLSGGAGETQYF
TRBJ2-5 TRBV18 - - TGTGCCAGCTCACAACAGAAAAACCAAGAGACCCAGTACTTC CASSQQKNQETQYF
TRBJ1-1 TRBV19 - - TGTGCCAGTATATCGAACACTGAAGCTTTCTTT CASISNTEAFF
TRBJ2-7 TRBV3-1/TRBV3-2 once TRBD1 TGTGCCAGCAGCCAAACCGGGACAGGGGACGAGCAGTACTTC CASSQTGTGDEQYF
TRBJ1-2 TRBV5-1 - - TGCGCCAGCAGCTTGCGAACAGAAAGCTATGGCTACACCTTC CASSLRTESYGYTF
TRBJ2-3 TRBV19 - - TGTGCCAGTAGTATAGCACAGGGTTTAGGTACGCAGTATTTT CASSIAQGLGTQYF
TRBJ2-5 TRBV7-2 - - TGTGCCAGCAGCCCCACCGGGATTCAAGAGACCCAGTACTTC CASSPTGIQETQYF
TRBJ1-1 TRBV5-1 - - TGCGCCAGCAGCTTGTACAGCTTGAACACTGAAGCTTTCTTT CASSLYSLNTEAFF
TRBJ1-1 TRBV5-1 - TRBD1 TGCGCCAGCAGGGCGGACAGGGGGCTTGCCACTGAAGCTTTCTTT CASRADRGLATEAFF
TRBJ1-1 TRBV11-3 - - TGTGCCAGCACCCATGGGGGGAGGAGCACTGAAGCTTTCTTT CASTHGGRSTEAFF
TRBJ1-1 TRBV12-3/TRBV12-4 - - TGTGCCAGCACTCGGGGGGGGAACACTGAAGCTTTCTTT CASTRGGNTEAFF
TRBJ2-3 TRBV9 few - TGTGCCAGCAGCGAGCCCCTCGCGGGGAGCACAGATACGCAGTATTTT CASSEPLAGSTDTQYF
TRBJ2-7 TRBV7-9 - TRBD1 TGTGCCAGCAGCTCACAGGGGGCGCAGAACGAGCAGTACTTC CASSSQGAQNEQYF
TRBJ1-4 TRBV6-5 - - TGTGCCAGCAAAAGAAAGGCAGGGGCTAATGAAAAACTGTTTTTT CASKRKAGANEKLFF